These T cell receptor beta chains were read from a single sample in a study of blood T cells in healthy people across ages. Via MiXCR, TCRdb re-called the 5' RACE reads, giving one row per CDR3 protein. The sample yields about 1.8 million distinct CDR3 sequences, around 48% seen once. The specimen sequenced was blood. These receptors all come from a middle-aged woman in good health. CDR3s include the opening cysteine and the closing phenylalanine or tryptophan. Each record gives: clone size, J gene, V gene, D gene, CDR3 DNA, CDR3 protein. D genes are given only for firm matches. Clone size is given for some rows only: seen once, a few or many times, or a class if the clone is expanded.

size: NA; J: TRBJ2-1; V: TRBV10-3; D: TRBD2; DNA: TGTGCCATCAGGCGGACTAGCGGGGGCCGGGAATACAATGAGCAGTTCTTC; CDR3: CAIRRTSGGREYNEQFF
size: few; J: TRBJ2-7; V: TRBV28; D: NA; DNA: TGTGCCAGCAGTTTGTTTGGGGGCTTTTACGAGCAGTACTTC; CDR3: CASSLFGGFYEQYF
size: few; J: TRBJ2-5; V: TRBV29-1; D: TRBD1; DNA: TGCAGCGTTAGGGACAGGGGGCGCCGGGAGACCCAGTACTTC; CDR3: CSVRDRGRRETQYF
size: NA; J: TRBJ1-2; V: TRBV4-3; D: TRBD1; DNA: TGCGCCAGCAGCCTGGGGACAGCTGAGACCTATGGCTACACCTTC; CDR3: CASSLGTAETYGYTF
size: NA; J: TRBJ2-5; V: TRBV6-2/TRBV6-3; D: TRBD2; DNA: TGTGCCAGCAGGATCTCCGGGACTAGCGGTCTAACCTTGGGGACCCAGTACTTC; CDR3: CASRISGTSGLTLGTQYF
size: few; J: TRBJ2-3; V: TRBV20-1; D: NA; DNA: TGCAGTGCTAGAGTGGGCAGGGGCTCAGATACGCAGTATTTT; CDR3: CSARVGRGSDTQYF
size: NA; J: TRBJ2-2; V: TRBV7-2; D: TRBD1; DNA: TGTGCCAGCAGCCTACCTGGAGGTCGGACAGGGTTCACCGGGGAGCTGTTTTTT; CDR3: CASSLPGGRTGFTGELFF
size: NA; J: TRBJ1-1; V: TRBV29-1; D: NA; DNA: TGCAGCGCAAAAGGAGTGAACACTGAAGCTTTCTTT; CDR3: CSAKGVNTEAFF
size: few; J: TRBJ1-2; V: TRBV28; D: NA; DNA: TGTGCCAGCAGTTTCGGGACCTCCGTCTATGGCTACACCTTC; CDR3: CASSFGTSVYGYTF
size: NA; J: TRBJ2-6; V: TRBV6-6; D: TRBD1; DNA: TGTGCCAGCAGTTACGGGACAGCCGGGACCAACGTCCTGACTTTC; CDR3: CASSYGTAGTNVLTF
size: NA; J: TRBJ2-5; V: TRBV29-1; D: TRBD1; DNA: TGCAGCGTTGAAGCCAGGGACAGGTCGGGGGAGACCCAGTACTTC; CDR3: CSVEARDRSGETQYF
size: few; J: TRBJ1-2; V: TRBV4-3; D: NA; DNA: TGCGCCAGCAGCCTCACTCTCTCTACTAACTATGGCTACACCTTC; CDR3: CASSLTLSTNYGYTF
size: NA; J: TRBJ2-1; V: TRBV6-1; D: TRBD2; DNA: TGTGCCAGCAGTTTAGCGGGGGGGCCCAACAATGAGCAGTTCTTC; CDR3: CASSLAGGPNNEQFF
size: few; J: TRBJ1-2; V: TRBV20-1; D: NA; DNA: TGCAGTGCACCCGACAGGCCCTTTGGCTACACCTTC; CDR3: CSAPDRPFGYTF
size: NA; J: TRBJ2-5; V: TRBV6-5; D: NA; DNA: TGTACCAGCAGTTATGGGGACATACGACAAGAGACCCAGTACTTC; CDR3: CTSSYGDIRQETQYF
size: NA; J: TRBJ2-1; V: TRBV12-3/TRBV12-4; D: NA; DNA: TGTGCCAGCAGCAAGTACACGAGCTCCTACAATGAGCAGTTCTTC; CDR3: CASSKYTSSYNEQFF
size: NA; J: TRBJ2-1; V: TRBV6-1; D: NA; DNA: TGTGCCAGCAGTGAAATGCGGGGCGAGCAGTTCTTC; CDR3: CASSEMRGEQFF
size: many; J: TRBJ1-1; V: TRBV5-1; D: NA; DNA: TGTGCCAGCAGCCTGGGGACTACCGAAGCTTTCTTT; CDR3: CASSLGTTEAFF
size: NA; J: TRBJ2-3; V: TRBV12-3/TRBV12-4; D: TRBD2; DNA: TGTGCCAGCAGCCGTCCTAGCGGGGGGATTCGTAGCACAGATACGCAGTATTTT; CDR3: CASSRPSGGIRSTDTQYF
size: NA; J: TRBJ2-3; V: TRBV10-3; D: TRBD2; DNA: TGTGCCATCAGGGAGACTAGCGGGGTTCCAGATACGCAGTATTTT; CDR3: CAIRETSGVPDTQYF
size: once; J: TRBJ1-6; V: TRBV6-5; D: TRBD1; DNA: TGTGCCACGCGACAGGGCCAGAATTCACCCCTCCACTTT; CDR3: CATRQGQNSPLHF
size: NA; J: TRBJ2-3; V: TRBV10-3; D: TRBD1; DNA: TGTGCCATCAGTGGACACGGACAGGGTGGAACAGATACGCAGTATTTT; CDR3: CAISGHGQGGTDTQYF
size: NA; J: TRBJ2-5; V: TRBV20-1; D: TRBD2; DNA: TGCAGTGCCGCCCCGGGACTAGCGGGGGGGTTTCTCCAAGAGACCCAGTACTTC; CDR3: CSAAPGLAGGFLQETQYF
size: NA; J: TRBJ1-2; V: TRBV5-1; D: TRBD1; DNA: TGCGCCAGCAGCTTGAACCAGGGGGCCGCTAACTATGGCTACACCTTC; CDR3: CASSLNQGAANYGYTF
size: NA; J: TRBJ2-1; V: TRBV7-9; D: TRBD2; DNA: TGTGCCAGCAGCGGCCGACTAGCGGTCGACAATGAGCAGTTCTTC; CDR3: CASSGRLAVDNEQFF
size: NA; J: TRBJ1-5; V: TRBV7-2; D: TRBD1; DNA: TGTGCCAGCAGCTTAACCGTAGACAGGGGTAATCAGCCCCAGCATTTT; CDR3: CASSLTVDRGNQPQHF
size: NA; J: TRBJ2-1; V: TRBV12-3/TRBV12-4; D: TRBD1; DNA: TGTGCCAGCAGTCTGTTACCGGGACAGGGAGAGTTCTTC; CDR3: CASSLLPGQGEFF
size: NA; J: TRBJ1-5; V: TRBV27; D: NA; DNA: TGTGCCAGCAGTCCACACAGGGATAGCAATCAGCCCCAGCATTTT; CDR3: CASSPHRDSNQPQHF
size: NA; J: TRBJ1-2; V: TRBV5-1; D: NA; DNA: TGCGCCAGCAGCCCCTCGAGGGACGGCTATGGCTACACCTTC; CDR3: CASSPSRDGYGYTF
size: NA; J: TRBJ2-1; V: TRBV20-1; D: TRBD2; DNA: TGCAGTGCTTCTCCTGGCGGGGGGCCGTCCTACCATGAGCAGTTCTTC; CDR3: CSASPGGGPSYHEQFF
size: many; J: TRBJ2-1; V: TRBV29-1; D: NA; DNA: TGCAGCGTTGAGGGTCTCCCGAGCTCCTACAATGAGCAGTTCTTC; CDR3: CSVEGLPSSYNEQFF
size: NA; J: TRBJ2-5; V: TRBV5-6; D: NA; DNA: TGTGCCAGCAGCGCTTTCGATAACAGGGAAGAGACCCAGTACTTC; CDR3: CASSAFDNREETQYF
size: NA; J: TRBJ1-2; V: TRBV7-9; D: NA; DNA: TGTGCCAGCAGCCCACGACAGGTTGACTATGGCTACACCTTC; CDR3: CASSPRQVDYGYTF
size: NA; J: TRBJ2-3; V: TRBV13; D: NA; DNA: TGTGCCAGCAGTTCCTTAGAGGGTGAGGACACAGATACGCAGTATTTT; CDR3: CASSSLEGEDTDTQYF
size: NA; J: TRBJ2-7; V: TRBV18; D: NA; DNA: TGTGCCAGCTCACCTCCCGGCCCCTGGGACCCCCCCTACGAGCAGTACTTC; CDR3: CASSPPGPWDPPYEQYF
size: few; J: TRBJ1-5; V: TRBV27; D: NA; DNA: TGTGCCAGCAGTTTTTTGGATCAGCCCCAGCATTTT; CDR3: CASSFLDQPQHF
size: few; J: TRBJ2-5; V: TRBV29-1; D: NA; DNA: TGCAGCGCCAAGTCCCAGGTTTTGGAGACCCAGTACTTC; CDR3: CSAKSQVLETQYF
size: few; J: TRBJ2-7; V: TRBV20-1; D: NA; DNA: TGCAGTGCTAGAGATGTTAGCAGTCAAAGCTCCTACGAGCAGTACTTC; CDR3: CSARDVSSQSSYEQYF
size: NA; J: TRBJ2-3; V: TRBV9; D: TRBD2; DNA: TGTGCCAGCAGCTTTGCCGGGACTAGATTAGATACGCAGTATTTT; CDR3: CASSFAGTRLDTQYF
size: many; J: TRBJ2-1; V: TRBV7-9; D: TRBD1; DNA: TGTGCCAGCAGCCAACCCAGAGGGGGACAGCCGAGCTCCTACAATGAGCAGTTCTTC; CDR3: CASSQPRGGQPSSYNEQFF
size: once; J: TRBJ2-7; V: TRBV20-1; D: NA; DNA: TGCAGTACGCCGGCATTCACCGGGGACTCGCCCTACGAGCAGTACTTC; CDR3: CSTPAFTGDSPYEQYF
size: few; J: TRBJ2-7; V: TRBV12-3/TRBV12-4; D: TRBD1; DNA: TGTGCCAGCAGTGCGACAGGGAACTCCTACGAGCAGTACTTC; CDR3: CASSATGNSYEQYF
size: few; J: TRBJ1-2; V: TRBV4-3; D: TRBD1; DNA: TGCGCCAGCAGCCAAGGTGCAGGGGGCTATAACTATGGCTACACCTTC; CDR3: CASSQGAGGYNYGYTF
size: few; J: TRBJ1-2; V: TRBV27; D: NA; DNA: TGTGCCAGCAGTTCGGGAAGGGCCCCAAACACCTTC; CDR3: CASSSGRAPNTF
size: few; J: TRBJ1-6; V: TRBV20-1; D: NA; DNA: TGCAGTGCTAGAGATCACCGGGGGGGAGGAGATTCACCCCTCCACTTT; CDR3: CSARDHRGGGDSPLHF
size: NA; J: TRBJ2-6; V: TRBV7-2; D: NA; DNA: TGTGCCAGCAGCTCGGTCAGGAGTTCTGGGGCCAACGTCCTGACTTTC; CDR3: CASSSVRSSGANVLTF
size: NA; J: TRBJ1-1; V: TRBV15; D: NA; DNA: TGTGCCACCAGCAGAGATGAGACGGGACCCTTCACTGAAGCTTTCTTT; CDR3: CATSRDETGPFTEAFF
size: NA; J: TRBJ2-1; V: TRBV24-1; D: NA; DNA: TGTGCCACCAGTGACCCGATCCATGGCCAAGGAGGTGAGCAGTTCTTC; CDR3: CATSDPIHGQGGEQFF
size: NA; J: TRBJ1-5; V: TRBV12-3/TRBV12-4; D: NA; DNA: TGTGCCAGCAGTTTAGGAAGGGGATTTATTCAGCCCCAGCATTTT; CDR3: CASSLGRGFIQPQHF
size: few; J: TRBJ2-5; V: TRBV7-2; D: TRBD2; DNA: TGTGCCAGCAGCTTAGGAGTAATCGGAGCGGGGGGGACACAAGAGACCCAGTACTTC; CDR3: CASSLGVIGAGGTQETQYF
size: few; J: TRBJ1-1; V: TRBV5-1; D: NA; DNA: TGTGCCAGCAGCCTGCGAGGGGATGAAGCTTTCTTT; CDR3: CASSLRGDEAFF
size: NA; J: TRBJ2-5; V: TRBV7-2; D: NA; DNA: TGTGCCAGCAGCAGAGGACTGATCGCGGCCCAGTACTTC; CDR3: CASSRGLIAAQYF
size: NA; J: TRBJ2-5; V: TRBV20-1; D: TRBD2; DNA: TGCAGTGCTAGAGACGGCGCGGGGGGGAAAGAGACCCAGTACTTC; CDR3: CSARDGAGGKETQYF
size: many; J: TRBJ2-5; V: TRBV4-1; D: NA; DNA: TGCGCCAGCAGCCAAGTTCTAGCGGAGACCCAGTACTTC; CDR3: CASSQVLAETQYF
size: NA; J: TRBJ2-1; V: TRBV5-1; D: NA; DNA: TGCGCCAGCAGCTTGGCGCAGACTTACAATGAGCAGTTCTTC; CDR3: CASSLAQTYNEQFF
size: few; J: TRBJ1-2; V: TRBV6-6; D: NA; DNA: TGTGCCAGCAGTTACCGGGACTCTGGGTACTATGGCTACACCTTC; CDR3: CASSYRDSGYYGYTF
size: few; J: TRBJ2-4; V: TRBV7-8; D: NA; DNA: TGTGCCAGCAGCTTAGCCCGAGATCGGGGGTCCGACATTCAGTACTTC; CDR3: CASSLARDRGSDIQYF
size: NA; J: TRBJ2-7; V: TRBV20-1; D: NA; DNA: TGCAGTGCTAGAACGGGGGCCGCCTACGAGCAGTACTTC; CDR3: CSARTGAAYEQYF
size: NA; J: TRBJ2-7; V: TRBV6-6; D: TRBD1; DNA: TGTGCCAGCAGTTCACCAACAGGGGGGTCCTACGAGCAGTACTTC; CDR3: CASSSPTGGSYEQYF
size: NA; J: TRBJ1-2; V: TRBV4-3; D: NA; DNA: TGCGCCAGCAGCCAAGATCGTGGGGGACCCTATGGCTACACCTTC; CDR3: CASSQDRGGPYGYTF